This T cell receptor beta chain was recovered during a study of shared clonotypes between healthy human individuals. About this clone: Its antigen remains unidentified.

In replicate PCRs of sorted subsets, approximately 190 ng DNA, 29,000 or so T cell genomes, was used. Libraries were prepared by immunoSEQ multiplex PCR; TCRdb keeps only in-frame clonotypes and omits some of them. This table holds a few hundred thousand clones, roughly 70% found once. Study-level results: Sorted-subset samples were not fully sequenced, rarefaction indicated.

Into CD45RA+ naive and CD45RA-negative memory subsets, the CD4+ cells were split. Losses at the gene ends were 5 bases for V and 3 bases for J; bases not matched to a gene: 7. The germline V gene has CDR1 SGHTA and CDR2 FQGNSA. CDR3 size: 15 residues. The sequenced sample consisted of memory CD4+ T cells sorted from blood. Sample subset: CD45RA-negative fraction. The sequence was collected from a man aged 30-40 years in good health. The chain links TRBV7-2 to TRBJ2-4; 7 bases match TRBD2. The CDR3 loop reads CASSPAAGVKNIQYF. CDR3 nucleotides: TGTGCCAGCAGCCCAGCCGCGGGAGTCAAAAACATTCAGTACTTC. Full variable domain (outside the CDR3, taken from reference TRBV7-2 and TRBJ2-4): GAGVSQSPSNKVTEKGKDVELRCDPISGHTALYWYRQSLGQGLEFLIYFQGNSAPDKSGLPSDRFSAERTGGSVSTLTIQRTQQEDSAVYLCASSPAAGVKNIQYFGAGTRLSVL.